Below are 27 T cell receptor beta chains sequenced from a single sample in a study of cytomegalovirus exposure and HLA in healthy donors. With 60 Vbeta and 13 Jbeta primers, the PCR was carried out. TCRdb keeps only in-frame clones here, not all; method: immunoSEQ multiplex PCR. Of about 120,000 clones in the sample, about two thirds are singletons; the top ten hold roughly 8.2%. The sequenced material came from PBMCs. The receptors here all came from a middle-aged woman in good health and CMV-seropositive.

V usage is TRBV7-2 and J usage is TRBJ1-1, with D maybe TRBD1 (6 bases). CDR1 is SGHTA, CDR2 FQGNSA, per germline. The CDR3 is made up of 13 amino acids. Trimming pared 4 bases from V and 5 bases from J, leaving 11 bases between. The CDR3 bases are TGTGCCAGCAGCTCACAGGGTTGGACTGAAGCTTTCTTT. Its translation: CASSSQGWTEAFF.

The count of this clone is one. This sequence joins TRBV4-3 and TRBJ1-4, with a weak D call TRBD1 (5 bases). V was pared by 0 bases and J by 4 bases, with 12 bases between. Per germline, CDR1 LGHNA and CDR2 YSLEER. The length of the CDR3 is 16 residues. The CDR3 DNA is TGCGCCAGCAGCCAAGAGGGCAGGGCCTTTAATGAAAAACTGTTTTTT. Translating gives CASSQEGRAFNEKLFF.

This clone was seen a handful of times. CDR3 protein: CASRQENQPQHF. CDR3 DNA sequence: TGTGCCAGCAGACAGGAGAATCAGCCCCAGCATTTT. The chain joins TRBV2 to TRBJ1-5; possible D gene TRBD1, 5 bases. This CDR3 region has 12 residues. Germline V gene data show CDR1 as SNHLY and CDR2 as FYNNEI. The ends were cut back, 6 bases at V and 4 bases at J, with 7 bases in the middle. Looking up the rest from reference TRBV2 and TRBJ1-5 gives the full variable domain: EPEVTQTPSHQVTQMGQEVILRCVPISNHLYFYWYRQILGQKVEFLVSFYNNEISEKSEIFDDQFSVERPDGSNFTLKIRSTKLEDSAMYFCASRQENQPQHFGDGTRLSIL.

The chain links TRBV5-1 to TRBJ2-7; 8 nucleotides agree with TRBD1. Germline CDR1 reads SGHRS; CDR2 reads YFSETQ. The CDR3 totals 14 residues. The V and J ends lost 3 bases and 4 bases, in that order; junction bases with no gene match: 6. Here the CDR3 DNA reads TGCGCCAGCAGCTCCCGGGACAGGATTTACGAGCAGTACTTC. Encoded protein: CASSSRDRIYEQYF.

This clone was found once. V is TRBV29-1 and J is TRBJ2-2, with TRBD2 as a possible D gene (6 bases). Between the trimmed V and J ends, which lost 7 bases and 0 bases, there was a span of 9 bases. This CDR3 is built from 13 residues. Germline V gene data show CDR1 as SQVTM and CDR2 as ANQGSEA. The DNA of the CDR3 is TGCAGCGGGGGCGGGGCGAACACCGGGGAGCTGTTTTTT. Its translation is CSGGGANTGELFF.

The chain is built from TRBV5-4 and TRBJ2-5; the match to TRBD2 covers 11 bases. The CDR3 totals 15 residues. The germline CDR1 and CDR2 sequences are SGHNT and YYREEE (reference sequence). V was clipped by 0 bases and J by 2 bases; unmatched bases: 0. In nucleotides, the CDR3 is TGTGCCAGCAGCTTGGGACTAGCGGGGCAAGAGACCCAGTACTTC. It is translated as CASSLGLAGQETQYF.

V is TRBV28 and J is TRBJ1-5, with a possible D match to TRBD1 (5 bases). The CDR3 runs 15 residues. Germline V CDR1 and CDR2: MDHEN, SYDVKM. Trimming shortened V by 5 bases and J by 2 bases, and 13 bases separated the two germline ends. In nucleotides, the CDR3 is TGTGCCAGCAGTGTCGACAGTGACGGCAATCAGCCCCAGCATTTT. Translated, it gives CASSVDSDGNQPQHF.

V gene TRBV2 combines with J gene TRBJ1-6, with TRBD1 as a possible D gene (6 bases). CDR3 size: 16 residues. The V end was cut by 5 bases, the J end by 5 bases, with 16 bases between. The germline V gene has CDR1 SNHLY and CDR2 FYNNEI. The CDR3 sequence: CASSFNRATNNSPLHF. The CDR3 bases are TGTGCCAGCAGTTTTAACAGGGCCACTAATAATTCACCCCTCCACTTT.

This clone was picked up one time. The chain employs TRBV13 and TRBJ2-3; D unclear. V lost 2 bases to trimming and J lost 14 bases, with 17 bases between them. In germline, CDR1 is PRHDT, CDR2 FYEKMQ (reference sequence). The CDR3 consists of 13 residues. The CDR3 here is CASSLRDYKRGYF. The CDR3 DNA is TGTGCCAGCAGCTTAAGAGATTATAAACGCGGGTATTTT.

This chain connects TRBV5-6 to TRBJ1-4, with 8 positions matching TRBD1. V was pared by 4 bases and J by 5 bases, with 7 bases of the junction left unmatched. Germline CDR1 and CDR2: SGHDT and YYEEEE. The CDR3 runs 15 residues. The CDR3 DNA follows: TGTGCCAGCAGCCGGCCGTGGGACAGGAATGAAAAACTGTTTTTT. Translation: CASSRPWDRNEKLFF.

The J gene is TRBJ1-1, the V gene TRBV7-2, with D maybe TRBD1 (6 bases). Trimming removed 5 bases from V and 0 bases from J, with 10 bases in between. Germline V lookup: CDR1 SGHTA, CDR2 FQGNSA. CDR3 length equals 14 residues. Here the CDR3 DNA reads TGTGCCAGCAGCAGGGACACCTTGAACACTGAAGCTTTCTTT. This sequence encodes CASSRDTLNTEAFF.

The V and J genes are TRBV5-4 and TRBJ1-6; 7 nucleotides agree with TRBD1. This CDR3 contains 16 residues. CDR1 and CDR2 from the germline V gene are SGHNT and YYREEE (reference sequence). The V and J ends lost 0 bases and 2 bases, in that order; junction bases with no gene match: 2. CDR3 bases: TGTGCCAGCAGCTTGGCCGGACAGGCCTATAATTCACCCCTCCACTTT. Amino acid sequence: CASSLAGQAYNSPLHF.

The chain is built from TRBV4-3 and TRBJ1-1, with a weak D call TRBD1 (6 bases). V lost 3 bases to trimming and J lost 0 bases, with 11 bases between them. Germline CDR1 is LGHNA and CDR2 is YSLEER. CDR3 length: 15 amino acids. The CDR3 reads CASSHSRGLNTEAFF. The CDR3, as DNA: TGCGCCAGCAGCCATTCCAGGGGATTGAACACTGAAGCTTTCTTT.

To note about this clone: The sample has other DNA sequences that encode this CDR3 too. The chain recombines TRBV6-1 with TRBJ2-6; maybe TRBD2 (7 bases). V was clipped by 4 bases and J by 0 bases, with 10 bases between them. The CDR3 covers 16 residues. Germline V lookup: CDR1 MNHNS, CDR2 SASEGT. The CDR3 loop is CASSGGGRSGANVLTF. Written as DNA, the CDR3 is TGTGCCAGCAGTGGGGGGGGGCGCTCTGGGGCCAACGTCCTGACTTTC.

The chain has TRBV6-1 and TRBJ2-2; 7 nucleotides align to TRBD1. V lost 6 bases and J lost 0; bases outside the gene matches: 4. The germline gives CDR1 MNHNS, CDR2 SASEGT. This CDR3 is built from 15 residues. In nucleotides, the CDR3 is TGTGCCAGCAGGACCGGGACAGCGAACACCGGGGAGCTGTTTTTT. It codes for CASRTGTANTGELFF.

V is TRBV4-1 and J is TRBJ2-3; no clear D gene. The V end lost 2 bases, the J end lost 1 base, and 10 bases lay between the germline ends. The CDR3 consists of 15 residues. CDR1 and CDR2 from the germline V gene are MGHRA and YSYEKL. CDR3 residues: CASSQLLAGTDTQYF. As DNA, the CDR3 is TGCGCCAGCAGCCAACTATTGGCGGGCACAGATACGCAGTATTTT.

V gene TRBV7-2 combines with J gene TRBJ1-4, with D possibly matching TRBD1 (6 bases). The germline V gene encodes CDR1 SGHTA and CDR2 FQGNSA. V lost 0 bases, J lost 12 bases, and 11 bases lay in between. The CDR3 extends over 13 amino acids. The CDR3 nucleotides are TGTGCCAGCAGCTTAGCCTTCGACAGGCAACTGTTTTTT. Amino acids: CASSLAFDRQLFF.

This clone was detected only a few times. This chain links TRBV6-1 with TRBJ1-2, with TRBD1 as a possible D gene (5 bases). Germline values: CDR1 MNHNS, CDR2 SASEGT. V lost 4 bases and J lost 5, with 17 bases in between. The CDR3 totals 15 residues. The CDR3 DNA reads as TGTGCCAGCAGTGGCTATACGACAGATCCATATGGCTACACCTTC. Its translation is CASSGYTTDPYGYTF.

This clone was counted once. Written as DNA, the CDR3 is TGTGCCAGCAGCGTGGAGGGAGGAGGTTGGACCGAAGCTTTCTTT. Translation gives CASSVEGGGWTEAFF. The chain employs TRBV9 and TRBJ1-1; D not resolved. Per the germline V gene, CDR1 is SGDLS and CDR2 is YYNGEE. This CDR3 has 15 residues. The V end was cut by 2 bases, the J end by 8 bases, with 19 bases between.

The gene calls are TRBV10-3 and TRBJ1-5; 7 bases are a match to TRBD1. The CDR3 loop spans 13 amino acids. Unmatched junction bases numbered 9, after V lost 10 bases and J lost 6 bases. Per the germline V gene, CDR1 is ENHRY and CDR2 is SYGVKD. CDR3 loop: CANAQGLGQPQHF. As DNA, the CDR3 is TGTGCCAACGCACAGGGGCTGGGTCAGCCCCAGCATTTT.

CDR3 region: CASSPDRAVAYEQYF. CDR3 in DNA: TGTGCCAGCAGTCCGGACAGGGCAGTAGCCTACGAGCAGTACTTC. The J gene is TRBJ2-7, the V gene TRBV5-4; 8 bases align to TRBD1. Trimming cost V 5 bases and J 2 bases; bases outside gene matches: 9. The germline V gene has CDR1 SGHNT and CDR2 YYREEE (reference sequence). The CDR3 consists of 15 residues.

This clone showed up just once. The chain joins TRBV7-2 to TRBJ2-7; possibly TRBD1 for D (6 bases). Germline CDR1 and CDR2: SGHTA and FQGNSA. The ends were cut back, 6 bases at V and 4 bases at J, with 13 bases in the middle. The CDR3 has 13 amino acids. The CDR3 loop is CASRQGQRYEQYF. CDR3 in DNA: TGTGCCAGCAGGCAAGGACAGCGTTACGAGCAGTACTTC.

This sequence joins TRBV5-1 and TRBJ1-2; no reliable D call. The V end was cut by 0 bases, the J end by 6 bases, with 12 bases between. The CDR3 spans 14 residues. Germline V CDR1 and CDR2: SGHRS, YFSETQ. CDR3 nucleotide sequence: TGCGCCAGCAGCTTGGGTGGCAGGCCCCATGGCTACACCTTC. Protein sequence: CASSLGGRPHGYTF.

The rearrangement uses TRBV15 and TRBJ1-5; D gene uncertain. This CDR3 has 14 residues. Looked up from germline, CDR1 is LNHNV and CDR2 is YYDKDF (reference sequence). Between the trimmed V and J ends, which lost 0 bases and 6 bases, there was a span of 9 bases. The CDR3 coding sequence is TGTGCCACCAGCAGAGATGGAGGAACTCAGCCCCAGCATTTT. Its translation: CATSRDGGTQPQHF.

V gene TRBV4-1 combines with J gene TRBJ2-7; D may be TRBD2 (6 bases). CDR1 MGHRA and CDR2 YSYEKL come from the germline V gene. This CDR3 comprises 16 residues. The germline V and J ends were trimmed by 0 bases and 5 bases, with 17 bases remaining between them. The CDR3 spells CASSQESGLGIHEQYF. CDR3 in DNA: TGCGCCAGCAGCCAAGAAAGCGGGTTAGGAATCCACGAGCAGTACTTC.

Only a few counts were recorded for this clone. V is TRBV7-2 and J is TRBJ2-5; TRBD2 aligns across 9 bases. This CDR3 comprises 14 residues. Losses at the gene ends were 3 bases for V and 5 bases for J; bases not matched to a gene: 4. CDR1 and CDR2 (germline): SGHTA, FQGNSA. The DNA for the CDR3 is TGTGCCAGCAGCTTTCCTAGCGGGGAGGAGACCCAGTACTTC. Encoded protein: CASSFPSGEETQYF.

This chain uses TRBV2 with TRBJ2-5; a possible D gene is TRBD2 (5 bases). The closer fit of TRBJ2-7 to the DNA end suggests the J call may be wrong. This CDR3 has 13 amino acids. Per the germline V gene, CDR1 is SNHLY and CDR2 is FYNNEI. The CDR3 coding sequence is TGTGCCAGCAGTGTGGCGGGTTCCTACGAGCAGTACTTC. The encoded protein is CASSVAGSYEQYF.